The 14 T cell receptor beta chains given below trace back to one sample, sequenced in a study of glioma-infiltrating T cells. Using RNA template, CDR3s of TCR alpha and beta were amplified with iRepertoire arm-PCR. Each CDR3 protein is one row after TCRdb ran MiXCR on the multiplex PCR reads. Of roughly 190,000 distinct CDR3 sequences listed, 30% to 40% were seen once; the top ten hold around 20%. Sequenced material: glioma tissue, nonneoplastic brain tissue, or PBMCs (not recorded which). The receptors here all came from a human donor with low-grade glioma or glioblastoma, undergoing nonglioma brain surgery, or in good health (not recorded which).

Remarks on this clonotype: A much more abundant neighbour one base away suggests this may be a read error. The V gene is TRBV19, the J gene TRBJ2-1; D might be TRBD1 or TRBD2, each matching 5 bases. The length of the CDR3 is 13 residues. Germline values: CDR1 LNHDA, CDR2 SQIVND (reference sequence). The CDR3 nucleotides are TGTGCCAGTAGTATAGTTCCCCGGGACCTTCCGCTCTTC. Residues: CASSIVPRDLPLF. Looking up the rest from reference TRBV19 and TRBJ2-1 gives the full variable domain: DGGITQSPKYLFRKEGQNVTLSCEQNLNHDAMYWYRQDPGQGLRLIYYSQIVNDFQKGDIAEGYSVSREKKESFPLTVTSAQKNPTAFYLCASSIVPRDLPLFGPGTRLTVL.

This chain uses TRBV20-1 with TRBJ2-7; D may be TRBD2 (6 bases). In germline, CDR1 is DFQATT, CDR2 SNEGSKA (reference sequence). The CDR3 has 12 residues. V was clipped by 1 base and J by 5 bases, with 9 bases between them. CDR3 protein: CSARAGVHEQYF. CDR3 bases: TGCAGTGCTAGAGCGGGAGTGCACGAGCAGTACTTC.

This clonotype has only one observation. V gene TRBV20-1 combines with J gene TRBJ2-1; TRBD1 might be the D (6 bases). There are 13 residues in the CDR3. Trimming took off 6 bases at V and 2 bases at J, with 11 bases between the two ends. Germline assignment: CDR1 DFQATT and CDR2 SNEGSKA (reference sequence). The CDR3 sequence: CSAPGTPYNEQFF. CDR3 DNA sequence: TGCAGTGCACCCGGGACACCCTACAATGAGCAGTTCTTC.

A word on this clonotype: Given a much more abundant clone one base away, this may be a read error. CDR3 sequence (DNA): TGTGCCAGTACGAGGGAAAGTGGGTACTACGGGCAGTACTTC. Its translation is CASTRESGYYGQYF. This chain joins TRBV28 and TRBJ2-7; TRBD2 might be the D (5 bases). Germline CDR1 and CDR2: MDHEN and SYDVKM. CDR3 length: 14 residues.

This clonotype was detected ten times or more. The CDR3 loop is CASSDSGASDTQYF. CDR3 coding DNA: TGTGCCAGCAGTGACTCAGGGGCTTCAGATACGCAGTATTTT. This chain links TRBV6-4 with TRBJ2-3, with a possible D match to TRBD1 (5 bases). Trimming cost V 0 bases and J 4 bases, with 8 bases left between them. The germline gives CDR1 MRHNA, CDR2 SNTAGT. CDR3 length: 14 amino acids.

This clonotype came up many times. The chain combines TRBV12-3 or TRBV12-4 with TRBJ1-1, with 8 bases fitting TRBD1. The CDR3 totals 14 residues. V shed 5 bases, J shed 4 bases, and the junction held 6 bases outside the gene matches. This chain's CDR3 is CASSQLTGVTEAFF. CDR3 in DNA: TGTGCCAGCAGTCAATTGACAGGGGTCACTGAAGCTTTCTTT.

V gene TRBV6-6 combines with J gene TRBJ2-1, with D tentatively TRBD1 (6 bases). Trimming cost V 5 bases and J 2 bases, with 7 bases left between them. CDR1 and CDR2 from the germline V gene are MNHNY and SVGAGI (reference sequence). CDR3 length: 13 amino acids. CDR3 coding DNA: TGTGCCAGCAGTGACAGGACCTACAATGAGCAGTTCTTC. It specifies CASSDRTYNEQFF.

The rearrangement joins TRBV12-3 or TRBV12-4 to TRBJ1-3, with TRBD1 matching over 8 bases. The CDR3 contains 14 residues. Trimming removed 11 bases from V and 0 bases from J; junction bases left unmatched: 6. CDR3 nucleotides: TGTGCCGTGGACAGGGCCAGCTCTGGAAACACCATATATTTT. This gives the protein CAVDRASSGNTIYF.

This clonotype was detected ten times or more. The chain recombines TRBV28 with TRBJ2-3; D may match TRBD1 or TRBD2 (5 bases each). V dropped 6 bases and J dropped 6 bases, with 25 bases sitting between them. The CDR3 is made up of 17 amino acids. Germline V gene data show CDR1 as MDHEN and CDR2 as SYDVKM. CDR3 nucleotides: TGTGCCAGCAGCCTAAAGGGTGGGGGTCCGGCAAGGGATACGCAGTATTTT. This translates into CASSLKGGGPARDTQYF.

This chain links TRBV7-3 with TRBJ2-1; 7 bases map to TRBD2. From germline, CDR1 is SGHTA and CDR2 FQGTGA. This CDR3 region has 15 residues. V was clipped by 3 bases and J by 4 bases; unmatched bases: 6. Here the CDR3 reads CASSLLADKYNEQFF. In DNA form, the CDR3 reads TGTGCCAGCAGCTTGCTAGCGGATAAATACAATGAGCAGTTCTTC.

This clonotype showed up many times. This chain uses TRBV6-1 with TRBJ1-2; the match to TRBD1 covers 8 bases. Germline V gene lookup returns CDR1 MNHNS and CDR2 SASEGT. The CDR3 spans 15 residues. V was clipped by 7 bases and J by 0 bases; unmatched bases: 7. The CDR3, as DNA: TGTGCCAGCATCGCGAGGACAGGGCCTAACTATGGCTACACCTTC. It encodes CASIARTGPNYGYTF.

Comments on this clonotype: A much larger clone differs from this one at a single base, so this may be a read error. Likely a read error: the CDR3 ends without its conserved phenylalanine or tryptophan. This chain uses TRBV3-1 with TRBJ1-1, with D uncertain. The CDR3 consists of 14 residues. CDR1 is LGHDT and CDR2 is YNNKEL in the germline V gene (reference sequence). The CDR3, as DNA: TGCGCCAGCAGCCCCTGGAGGGCGCTAACTGAAGCTTTCTCT. Its protein product is CASSPWRALTEAFS.

Turning to this clonotype: Given a much more abundant clone one base away, this may be a read error. V gene TRBV6-5 combines with J gene TRBJ2-7; 12 bases align to TRBD1. The CDR3 contains 17 residues. The germline CDR1 and CDR2 sequences are MNHEY and SVGAGI. V lost 6 bases, J lost 7 bases, and 16 bases stayed unmatched. Here the CDR3 reads CASRPLGTGGFPGEQYF. The CDR3 nucleotides are TGTGCCAGCAGGCCACTTGGGACAGGGGGCTTTCCGGGGGAGCAGTACTTC.

The CDR3 here is CASSAISGSHNEQYF. For the CDR3, the DNA is TGTGCCAGCAGCGCCATCAGCGGGAGCCACAATGAGCAGTACTTC. This chain connects TRBV7-2 to TRBJ2-7, with 8 bases fitting TRBD2. V shed 5 bases and J 7 bases; nucleotides not matched to a gene: 13. The germline gives CDR1 SGHTA, CDR2 FQGNSA. The CDR3 contains 15 residues.